Below are 5 T cell receptor beta chains sequenced from a single sample in a study of spatial heterogeneity in lung cancer. TCRdb fed the 5' RACE reads into MiXCR, producing one record per CDR3 protein. The sample shows some 70,000 distinct CDR3 sequences, roughly 15% of them seen only once. Regarding time point: sample taken at primary tumor resection. The authors sequenced whole RNA from tumor, nontumor lung or frozen PBMC without sorting. Sample: PBMCs, taken at surgery. Receptors originate from a male donor with early-stage non-small cell lung cancer.

This clonotype was found a few times. The rearrangement links TRBV29-1 to TRBJ1-1; weak D call: TRBD1 (5 bases). V was clipped by 7 bases and J by 1 base, with 13 bases between them. The germline gives CDR1 SQVTM, CDR2 ANQGSEA. This CDR3 is 13 amino acids long. DNA of the CDR3: TGCAGCGCCACCAGTCAGGGGAACACTGAAGCTTTCTTT. Residues: CSATSQGNTEAFF.

The chain couples TRBV2 to TRBJ1-5; D is ambiguous. Trimming removed 2 bases at V and 7 bases at J, with 9 bases between. This CDR3 region has 13 residues. Germline CDR1 is SNHLY and CDR2 is FYNNEI. Here the CDR3 reads CASSESRSQPQHF. DNA of the CDR3: TGTGCCAGCAGTGAATCTCGCAGCCAGCCCCAGCATTTT.

This clonotype was seen many times. The V and J genes are TRBV7-2 and TRBJ1-4; no firm D call. CDR3 size: 16 residues. CDR1 and CDR2 (germline): SGHTA, FQGNSA. Trimming shortened V by 0 bases and J by 2 bases, and 10 bases separated the two germline ends. The CDR3 DNA reads TGTGCCAGCAGCTTAGCTGTCCTGGCGACTAATGAAAAACTGTTTTTT. It specifies CASSLAVLATNEKLFF.

On this clonotype itself: A much larger clone lies one base from this, so it may be a read error. The CDR3 region is CATPGTWSSYIEQFF. DNA for the CDR3: TGCGCCACTCCCGGGACCTGGAGCTCCTACATTGAGCAGTTCTTC. This sequence joins TRBV10-1 and TRBJ2-1, with D perhaps TRBD1 or TRBD2 (5 bases each). In germline, CDR1 is WNHNN, CDR2 SYGVQD (reference sequence). This CDR3 contains 15 residues.

This clonotype was counted between two and nine times. The genes are TRBV5-1 and TRBJ2-1; TRBD1 might be the D (5 bases). Germline lookup yields CDR1 SGHRS and CDR2 YFSETQ. CDR3 length: 13 residues. V was trimmed by 4 bases and J by 10 bases, leaving 15 bases between them. CDR3 nucleotide sequence: TGCGCCAGCAGCCTGGGGCCGGCCGGGGAGCAGTTCTTC. Translating gives CASSLGPAGEQFF.